This T cell receptor (beta chain) is drawn from a study of blood T cell repertoires in COVID-19. Study information: Sites across the United States, Italy and Spain contributed samples from acute and convalescent COVID-19. In each case, the material was cDNA or gDNA derived from T cells, B-cell-depleted T cells, or PBMCs.

V lost 6 bases to trimming and J lost 8 bases; unmatched junction nucleotides: 10. The CDR3 is made up of 16 amino acids. CDR1 and CDR2 from the germline V gene are SGHTA and FQGNSA. Methods used by the authors: Nucleated cell number was recorded as an estimate derived from reference gene primer amplification. Produced via immunoSEQ multiplex PCR; TCRdb's table is partial and in-frame only. The V and J calls and clone size are taken from that table; D and trimming were inferred from the DNA. The sample has some 200,000 clones, 85% to 90% seen once. The sample was peripheral blood. This TCR was recovered from an elderly man with acute or convalescent COVID-19. The J gene is TRBJ2-1, the V gene TRBV7-2, with 13 bases fitting TRBD2. The CDR3: CASRYPGLAGPYEQFF. The CDR3 bases are TGTGCCAGCAGATACCCGGGACTAGCGGGGCCTTATGAGCAGTTCTTC. Full variable domain (rest looked up from reference TRBV7-2 and TRBJ2-1): GAGVSQSPSNKVTEKGKDVELRCDPISGHTALYWYRQSLGQGLEFLIYFQGNSAPDKSGLPSDRFSAERTGGSVSTLTIQRTQQEDSAVYLCASRYPGLAGPYEQFFGPGTRLTVL.